These T cell receptor beta chains were read from a single sample in a study of OX40 agonist ivuxolimab in advanced cancers. The data were produced by immunoSEQ multiplex PCR, yet TCRdb's version contains in-frame clones alone and is incomplete. The sample has approximately 24,000 clones; just under 80% are singletons. Sequencing was performed on CD4+ or CD8+ T cells sorted from blood, taken in a trial of the OX40 agonist ivuxolimab. The receptors derive from an adult with an advanced solid tumor such as melanoma, head and neck, liver or kidney cancer. Each CDR3 is given with its conserved first and last residue. A D gene is named only where the DNA matches it firmly. Clone size appears in some rows only: once, few, many, or a class for an expanded clone.

j_call d_call clone_size v_call cdr3_nt cdr3_aa
TRBJ1-5 . . TRBV10-3 TGTGCCATCAGTGAGAACAGGGAGCTTGGCAATCAGCCCCAGCATTTT CAISENRELGNQPQHF
TRBJ2-2 . . TRBV25-1 TGTGCCAGCTGCGGGCCGGACGGGGAGCTGTTTTTT CASCGPDGELFF
TRBJ2-2 . . TRBV25-1 TGTGCCAGCAGTGACTTCAGTAACACCGGGGAGCTGTTTTTT CASSDFSNTGELFF
TRBJ2-7 TRBD2 . TRBV28 TGTGCCAGCAGCCCCTACCAAGCGGGGGTTTACGAGCAGTACTTC CASSPYQAGVYEQYF
TRBJ1-2 TRBD1 few TRBV9 TGTGCCAGCAGCGCTGGACAGGGGCGGGACTATGGCTACACCTTC CASSAGQGRDYGYTF
TRBJ2-2 . few TRBV7-3 TGTGCCTACGGACCGGACGGCACCGGGGAGCTGTTTTTT CAYGPDGTGELFF
TRBJ1-6 . . TRBV2 TGTGCCAGCAGTTTAGGACCGGCCCATAATTCACCCCTCCACTTT CASSLGPAHNSPLHF
TRBJ2-1 TRBD2 few TRBV29-1 TGCAGCGTTGTCTGGACTAGCGGGAGGTCTTACAATGAGCAGTTCTTC CSVVWTSGRSYNEQFF
TRBJ1-4 TRBD1 once TRBV7-9 TGTGCCAGCAGCCCCCGGACAGGGAGTGATGAAAAACTGTTTTTT CASSPRTGSDEKLFF
TRBJ2-5 TRBD2 . TRBV5-1 TGCGCCAGCAGCTCCTGGGAGGGAGAGACCCAGTACTTC CASSSWEGETQYF
TRBJ2-7 TRBD1 . TRBV5-1 TGCGCCAGCAGCTCACCGGGACAGGGTTTCGAGCAGTACTTC CASSSPGQGFEQYF
TRBJ2-1 . . TRBV7-3 TGTGCCAGCAGCCAAACCGGGCTAGAGCAGTTCTTC CASSQTGLEQFF
TRBJ2-2 TRBD1 many TRBV27 TGTGCCAGCTCGACAGGGCCGTACACCGGGGAGCTGTTTTTT CASSTGPYTGELFF
TRBJ2-1 . . TRBV28 TGTGCCAGCAGTTTACAGGAGGGGGCCGACAATGAGCAGTTCTTC CASSLQEGADNEQFF
TRBJ2-1 . . TRBV11-3 TGTGCCAGCAGCTTAGCGACTGGCGACAATGAGCAGTTCTTC CASSLATGDNEQFF
TRBJ2-7 . . TRBV4-1 TGCGCCAGCAGCCCAGGACCACAAACCTACGAGCAGTACTTC CASSPGPQTYEQYF
TRBJ2-3 . . TRBV9 TGTGCCAGCACCGGAGAAAAACAGGGCACCACAGATACGCAGTATTTT CASTGEKQGTTDTQYF
TRBJ2-1 TRBD2 medium-sized TRBV19 TGTGCCAGCCGGGGGGAGGGGTTTTACAATGAGCAGTTCTTC CASRGEGFYNEQFF
TRBJ2-5 . . TRBV7-9 TGTGCCAGCAGCTTAGTTCTCCAAGAGACCCAGTACTTC CASSLVLQETQYF
TRBJ1-4 TRBD1 . TRBV4-2 TGTGCCAGCAGCCATCCCGGACAGGAGGGGGAAAAACTGTTTTTT CASSHPGQEGEKLFF
TRBJ2-1 . . TRBV5-4 TGTGCCAGCAGCTTTTCGGGCTCCTGCAATGAGCAGTTCTTC CASSFSGSCNEQFF
TRBJ2-5 . few TRBV25-1 TGTGCCAGCGGGCAAGAGACCCAGTACTTC CASGQETQYF
TRBJ2-7 TRBD1 few TRBV4-3 TGCGCCAGCAGCCAAGATGGGACAGTGAGCTCCTACGAGCAGTACTTC CASSQDGTVSSYEQYF
TRBJ2-7 . . TRBV5-4 TGTGCCAGCAGCCCGGACGAGACCTACGAGCAGTACTTC CASSPDETYEQYF
TRBJ1-3 . few TRBV4-3 TGCGCCAGCAGGCGCAATCTAGGGGCGGGAAACACCATATATTTT CASRRNLGAGNTIYF
TRBJ1-2 . once TRBV14 TGTGCCAGCAGCCAAGTCCAAGATTACGGGGACGGCTACACCTTC CASSQVQDYGDGYTF
TRBJ1-1 . . TRBV18 TGTGCCAGCTCACCTGGATGGAACACTGAAGCTTTCTTT CASSPGWNTEAFF
TRBJ1-1 . . TRBV4-2 TGTGCCAGCAGCCCCGACAGTCGCGAAGCTTTCTTT CASSPDSREAFF
TRBJ2-5 . . TRBV5-1 TGCGCCAGCAGCTTGGTCGTCGGCAACCAAGAGACCCAGTACTTC CASSLVVGNQETQYF
TRBJ2-7 . . TRBV27 TGTGCCAGCAGATTCCTGGGGAGCTACGAGCAGTACTTC CASRFLGSYEQYF
TRBJ1-2 . . TRBV13 TGTGCCAGCAGCTTATGGGCCCGCCACGACGGCTACACCTTC CASSLWARHDGYTF
TRBJ1-1 . once TRBV7-3 TGTGCCAGCAGCTTAATAAGGAGGAAGAGCACTGAAGCTTTCTTT CASSLIRRKSTEAFF
TRBJ2-1 . . TRBV7-9 TGTGCCAGCAGCTTCGTATTGGGGACATCGGATGAGCAGTTCTTC CASSFVLGTSDEQFF
TRBJ2-7 . . TRBV9 TGTGCCAGCAGCGTAGACTCCTACGAGCAGTACTTC CASSVDSYEQYF
TRBJ2-7 TRBD2 . TRBV9 TGTGCCAGCAGCCACCCGCTAGCGGGAGCTTTTCACGAGCAGTACTTC CASSHPLAGAFHEQYF
TRBJ1-1 . . TRBV28 TGTGCCAGCAGTTTACTTTCCCGAACGGAACTGAACACTGAAGCTTTCTTT CASSLLSRTELNTEAFF
TRBJ2-6 . large TRBV19 TGTGCCAGTAGTTCCGGATCTGGCTCTGGGGCCAACGTCCTGACTTTC CASSSGSGSGANVLTF
TRBJ2-5 . . TRBV6-7 TGTGCCAGCAGTGCACTACCCAAAGAGACCCAGTACTTC CASSALPKETQYF
TRBJ2-7 TRBD2 . TRBV7-2 TGTGCCAGCAGCCCTTTAGCGGGAGGCTACGAGCAGTACTTC CASSPLAGGYEQYF
TRBJ2-1 . . TRBV14 TGTGCCAGCAGCCAAGATCCGGTGGATGAGCAGTTCTTC CASSQDPVDEQFF
TRBJ2-7 TRBD2 . TRBV7-2 TGTGCCAGCAGCGCGCCGCTAGCGGGGGGGACTACGGGCTTTTACGAGCAGTACTTC CASSAPLAGGTTGFYEQYF
TRBJ1-5 TRBD1 . TRBV28 TGTGCCAGCAGTGGGACAGGTGGATTAGGGGGTCAGCCCCAGCATTTT CASSGTGGLGGQPQHF
TRBJ1-5 . . TRBV6-5 TGTGCCAGCACCGGGGGCAATCAGCCCCAGCATTTT CASTGGNQPQHF
TRBJ2-7 TRBD2 . TRBV9 TGTGCCAGCAGCGTAGAGGCTAGCGGGAGTTACGAGCAGTACTTC CASSVEASGSYEQYF
TRBJ2-1 TRBD1 . TRBV15 TGTGCCACCAGCATCGACAGGGACGCCTACAATGAGCAGTTCTTC CATSIDRDAYNEQFF
TRBJ2-7 . . TRBV4-2 TGTGCCAGCAGCCACGGGACGGGGTACGAGCAGTACTTC CASSHGTGYEQYF
TRBJ1-1 TRBD1 . TRBV29-1 TGCAGCGTTAGGACGGACAGGGCGAACACTGAAGCTTTCTTT CSVRTDRANTEAFF
TRBJ1-2 TRBD1 . TRBV6-1 TGTGCCAGCGTCAAGACAGGGGGCTATGGCTACACCTTC CASVKTGGYGYTF
TRBJ2-5 TRBD2 many TRBV4-2 TGTGCCAGCAGCCACCTTCCGGGACTAGCGGTCCACAACACCCAGTACTTC CASSHLPGLAVHNTQYF
TRBJ2-7 . . TRBV13 TGTGCCAGCAGCTCCGGAGAACAGGGTTACGAGCAGTACTTC CASSSGEQGYEQYF
TRBJ2-1 . . TRBV11-3 TGTGCCAGCAGCTTAGTCGGGGGCAGTGAGCAGTTCTTC CASSLVGGSEQFF
TRBJ1-4 . . TRBV6-1 TGTGCCAGCGCCGGGACAAGTAATGAAAAACTGTTTTTT CASAGTSNEKLFF
TRBJ2-5 TRBD2 . TRBV7-8 TGTGCCAGCAGCCTTGGGGCGGGAGGGCCCTGGGGCGAGACCCAGTACTTC CASSLGAGGPWGETQYF
TRBJ2-1 TRBD2 . TRBV27 TGTGCCAGCACCCTACTAGCGAGGGGCAACAATGAGCAGTTCTTC CASTLLARGNNEQFF